The 13 T cell receptor beta chains in this list originate from one sample, sequenced in a study of cytomegalovirus exposure and HLA in healthy donors. The PCR contained 60 Vbeta and 13 Jbeta primers. This table comes from immunoSEQ multiplex PCR, and its TCRdb copy is limited to in-frame clones, with some not included. In the table there are 99,000 or so clones, roughly 78% of which are singletons. Sequenced: PBMCs. Source of these receptors: a woman aged 40-49 years in good health and CMV-seronegative.

The chain couples TRBV2 to TRBJ1-1; maybe TRBD1 (5 bases). The V end lost 4 bases, the J end lost 1 base, and 19 bases lay between the germline ends. Germline CDR1 reads SNHLY; CDR2 reads FYNNEI. CDR3 size: 17 residues. The CDR3 DNA reads as TGTGCCAGCAGTGTCGGTCCCGGGGGGGGTAGGAACACTGAAGCTTTCTTT. Encoded protein: CASSVGPGGGRNTEAFF.

This chain links TRBV4-3 with TRBJ2-1; 7 bases are a match to TRBD2. Per germline, CDR1 LGHNA and CDR2 YSLEER. The V gene end was trimmed by 4 bases and the J gene end by 7 bases; junction bases not matched to a gene: 13. The CDR3 contains 16 residues. CDR3 nucleotides: TGCGCCAGCAGCCCATCCTGGGCGGGAGTAAAGAATGAGCAGTTCTTC. Translation gives CASSPSWAGVKNEQFF.

This chain joins TRBV9 and TRBJ2-7, with TRBD2 matching over 9 bases. Germline V gene lookup returns CDR1 SGDLS and CDR2 YYNGEE. This CDR3 comprises 15 residues. The V segment lost 1 base and the J segment 2 bases; nucleotides outside the gene matches: 4. The CDR3 DNA reads as TGTGCCAGCAGCGTACGAGGCGGGAGGGCCTACGAGCAGTACTTC. It yields the protein CASSVRGGRAYEQYF.

This clone showed up just a few times. This sequence joins TRBV15 and TRBJ1-2; 9 bases are a match to TRBD1. This CDR3 contains 17 residues. V lost 3 bases and J lost 5; bases outside the gene matches: 13. The germline CDR1 and CDR2 sequences are LNHNV and YYDKDF (reference sequence). The CDR3 sequence: CATSRAGTGTTIYGYTF. The CDR3 DNA reads as TGTGCCACCAGCAGGGCCGGGACAGGGACGACTATATATGGCTACACCTTC.

The V call is TRBV5-1, the J call TRBJ2-3; 10 positions match TRBD2. V was pared by 5 bases and J by 4 bases, with 7 bases of the junction left unmatched. The CDR3 contains 15 residues. CDR1 is SGHRS, CDR2 YFSETQ, per germline. CDR3 in amino acids: CASSASGRGPDTQYF. The CDR3 region has the DNA TGCGCCAGCAGTGCTAGCGGGAGAGGCCCAGATACGCAGTATTTT.

This clone was observed a handful of times. V is TRBV19 and J is TRBJ2-5; TRBD2 matches 9 bases. This CDR3 spans 18 amino acids. Trimming cost V 5 bases and J 4 bases; bases outside gene matches: 17. CDR1 and CDR2 from the germline V gene are LNHDA and SQIVND (reference sequence). The CDR3 bases are TGTGCCAGTAGTCCGCTACCCGTTTTAGCGGGAGCCGCAGAGACCCAGTACTTC. Its translation: CASSPLPVLAGAAETQYF.

The rearrangement uses TRBV5-4 and TRBJ2-2, with 11 bases matching TRBD2. This CDR3 has 15 residues. Germline assignment: CDR1 SGHNT and CDR2 YYREEE (reference sequence). The trim removed 7 bases at V and 5 bases at J, leaving 7 bases unmatched. DNA for the CDR3: TGTGCCAGCTCAACTAGCGGGAGCCGAACCGGGGAGCTGTTTTTT. It codes for CASSTSGSRTGELFF.

V gene TRBV9 combines with J gene TRBJ1-2; perhaps TRBD1 as D (6 bases). From germline, CDR1 is SGDLS and CDR2 YYNGEE. Trimming stripped 0 bases from V and 6 bases from J, with 12 bases between. CDR3 length equals 14 residues. As DNA, the CDR3 is TGTGCCAGCAGCGTAGGGGACAATTTCAATGGCTACACCTTC. Translation: CASSVGDNFNGYTF. Variable domain in full (rest from reference TRBV9 and TRBJ1-2): DSGVTQTPKHLITATGQRVTLRCSPRSGDLSVYWYQQSLDQGLQFLIQYYNGEERAKGNILERFSAQQFPDLHSELNLSSLELGDSALYFCASSVGDNFNGYTFGSGTRLTVV.

The chain joins TRBV28 to TRBJ1-2; 7 bases fit TRBD1. Germline CDR1 reads MDHEN; CDR2 reads SYDVKM. With 1 base clipped from V and 6 bases from J, the junction kept 5 bases outside the gene matches. The CDR3 runs to 14 residues. The CDR3 sequence: CASSLLGGGNGYTF. DNA for the CDR3: TGTGCCAGCAGTTTATTAGGAGGGGGCAATGGCTACACCTTC.

A word on this clone: The same CDR3 is also encoded by other DNA sequences in this sample. This chain joins TRBV7-2 and TRBJ1-1, with 8 nucleotides matching TRBD1. CDR1 is SGHTA and CDR2 is FQGNSA in the germline V gene. V shed 0 bases and J 10 bases; nucleotides not matched to a gene: 1. CDR3 size: 12 residues. The CDR3 sequence is CASSLATGGAFF. The CDR3 bases are TGTGCCAGCAGCTTAGCCACAGGGGGAGCTTTCTTT.

The chain carries TRBV5-4 and TRBJ1-2, with 8 bases identical to TRBD1. This CDR3 contains 14 residues. After removal of 5 bases from V and 3 bases from J, the junction contained 6 bases not matched to a gene. CDR1 is SGHNT, CDR2 YYREEE, per germline (reference sequence). The CDR3 DNA follows: TGTGCCAGCAGACCCAGGGGGCGTGACTATGGCTACACCTTC. Protein product: CASRPRGRDYGYTF.

This clone turned up a few times. The rearrangement uses TRBV18 and TRBJ2-7, with 11 nucleotides matching TRBD2. The CDR3 consists of 13 residues. The V gene's germline CDR1 is KGHSH and CDR2 LQKENI. J lost 6 bases, V lost 6 bases, and 4 bases had no gene match. CDR3 amino acids: CASSPGLAGEQYF. The CDR3 DNA is TGTGCCAGCTCCCCTGGACTAGCGGGCGAGCAGTACTTC.

A remark on this clone: The DNA is omitted, as the CDR3 cannot be located on it reliably, and the CDR3 follows TCRdb's listing. This CDR3 is CASSSSAGKLFF. The chain is built from TRBV27 and TRBJ1-4. The germline gives CDR1 MNHEY, CDR2 SMNVEV (reference sequence). The CDR3 has 12 amino acids, counting both end residues.